A selection of T cell receptor beta chains follows, all from one sample in a study of cytomegalovirus exposure and HLA in healthy donors. Libraries were prepared by immunoSEQ multiplex PCR; TCRdb keeps only in-frame clonotypes and omits some of them. The sample records about 180,000 clones, less than 85% being singletons. Input material: PBMCs. Receptors were obtained from a boy aged 2-15 years in good health and CMV-seronegative. Both conserved end residues are part of each CDR3. A D gene is named only where the DNA matches it firmly. Size values are once, few and many counts, or a class for expanded clones, and some rows have none.

d_call j_call v_call clone_size cdr3_aa cdr3_nt
TRBD2 TRBJ2-4 TRBV4-1 . CASSQVALADKNIQYF TGCGCCAGCAGCCAAGTGGCACTAGCGGATAAAAACATTCAGTACTTC
. TRBJ1-2 TRBV9 once CASKDSYGYTF TGTGCCAGCAAGGACAGCTATGGCTACACCTTC
. TRBJ2-1 TRBV27 once CASIYRQDNEQFF TGTGCCAGCATCTACAGGCAAGACAATGAGCAGTTCTTC
. TRBJ1-5 TRBV19 . CASTGDWNQPQHF TGTGCCAGTACAGGGGATTGGAATCAGCCCCAGCATTTT
TRBD1 TRBJ1-4 TRBV7-9 . CASSAGTANEKLFF TGTGCCAGCAGCGCAGGGACAGCAAATGAAAAACTGTTTTTT
. TRBJ1-2 TRBV4-1 . CASSQALQGSNYGYTF TGCGCCAGCAGCCAAGCCTTACAGGGTTCTAACTATGGCTACACCTTC
TRBD2 TRBJ2-5 TRBV6-1 once CATTSAQETQYF TGTGCCACCACTAGCGCACAAGAGACCCAGTACTTC
. TRBJ2-1 TRBV28 . CASSFEVRDREQFF TGTGCCAGCAGTTTCGAGGTCCGCGATCGTGAGCAGTTCTTC
TRBD2 TRBJ2-3 TRBV2 . CASRASGISTDTQYF TGTGCCAGCAGGGCTAGCGGGATTAGCACAGATACGCAGTATTTT
TRBD2 TRBJ2-1 TRBV7-9 few CASSWNSGATWNEQFF TGTGCCAGCAGCTGGAATAGCGGGGCCACCTGGAATGAGCAGTTCTTC
. TRBJ1-4 TRBV6-1 . CASSEGYNEKLFF TGTGCCAGCAGTGAGGGCTATAATGAAAAACTGTTTTTT
. TRBJ2-3 TRBV6-6 . CASSYWRSGTDTQYF TGTGCCAGCAGTTACTGGCGGTCGGGTACAGATACGCAGTATTTT
TRBD2 TRBJ2-3 TRBV5-1 . CASSLDGLGIDTQYF TGCGCCAGCAGCTTGGACGGACTAGGTATAGATACGCAGTATTTT
. TRBJ1-2 TRBV6-6 . CASSYSSGGVNYGYTF TGTGCCAGCAGTTACTCCTCCGGGGGGGTTAACTATGGCTACACCTTC
TRBD1 TRBJ2-7 TRBV2 . CASSLQGAREQYF TGTGCCAGCAGTTTACAGGGGGCACGGGAGCAGTACTTC